This T cell receptor beta chain came from a study of blood T cell repertoires in COVID-19. Overall study: The United States, Italy and Spain were the sources of the acute and convalescent COVID-19 samples. In each case, the material was cDNA or gDNA derived from T cells, B-cell-depleted T cells, or PBMCs.

In the original analysis: Cell counts per sample came from amplifying reference gene primers. Method: immunoSEQ multiplex PCR; TCRdb's copy keeps in-frame clones and lacks some. V and J calls and clone size are as listed in that table; D and trimming were resolved from the DNA. The sample holds approximately 270,000 clones, approximately 86% seen once. Material for sequencing was peripheral blood. This sequence originates from a man in his forties with active or convalescent COVID-19.

Written as DNA, the CDR3 is TGCGCCAGCAGCCAAGATCGGGGGGCAGGGAATCAGCCCCAGCATTTT. Translating gives CASSQDRGAGNQPQHF. V usage is TRBV4-1 and J usage is TRBJ1-5; possibly TRBD1 for D (6 bases). V lost 0 bases and J lost 4, with 13 bases in between. Per the germline V gene, CDR1 is MGHRA and CDR2 is YSYEKL. This CDR3 is built from 16 residues.